The rows below give T cell receptor beta chains drawn from one sample of a study of shared clonotypes between healthy human individuals. The data were produced by immunoSEQ multiplex PCR, yet TCRdb's version contains in-frame clones alone and is incomplete. The table shows about 460,000 clones, with approximately 77% occurring only once. The material sequenced was PBMCs. The receptors originated from a woman aged 40 to 50 in good health. Some clones in this sample may be carry-over from other donors' samples. CDR3s include the opening cysteine and the closing phenylalanine or tryptophan. A D gene is named only where the DNA matches it firmly. Clone size, where shown, is once, few, many, or a class for clones that have expanded.

d_call clone_size j_call v_call cdr3_aa cdr3_nt
TRBD2 - TRBJ2-1 TRBV4-3 CASSQEVAGGPRNEQFF TGCGCCAGCAGCCAAGAGGTAGCGGGAGGGCCACGCAATGAGCAGTTCTTC
TRBD2 - TRBJ2-1 TRBV19 CASSILAGGPAYNEQFF TGTGCCAGTAGTATACTAGCGGGAGGGCCAGCCTACAATGAGCAGTTCTTC
TRBD2 few TRBJ2-1 TRBV7-3 CASSLGRFTSGYNEQFF TGTGCCAGCAGCTTAGGTCGTTTCACTAGCGGGTACAATGAGCAGTTCTTC
- - TRBJ1-2 TRBV4-1 CASSQEPGADYGYTF TGCGCCAGCAGCCAAGAGCCGGGGGCAGACTATGGCTACACCTTC
TRBD2 few TRBJ2-1 TRBV14 CASKPGAGDRFF TGTGCCAGTAAGCCGGGCGCGGGAGATCGTTTCTTC
TRBD1 - TRBJ2-5 TRBV7-9 CASSPTGGWGLQETQYF TGTGCCAGCAGCCCTACAGGGGGCTGGGGACTCCAAGAGACCCAGTACTTC
- - TRBJ1-2 TRBV6-9 CASTPARNNGYTF TGTGCCAGCACCCCCGCGAGGAATAATGGCTACACCTTC
TRBD1 - TRBJ1-5 TRBV18 CASSPPGQWGGEPQHF TGTGCCAGCTCACCACCGGGACAGTGGGGGGGAGAGCCCCAGCATTTT
TRBD1 once TRBJ2-7 TRBV19 CASSEQGSYEQYF TGTGCCAGTAGTGAACAGGGGTCCTACGAGCAGTACTTC
TRBD2 few TRBJ2-1 TRBV30 CAWSRGLAAYNEQFF TGTGCCTGGAGCCGGGGACTAGCGGCTTACAATGAGCAGTTCTTC
TRBD1 - TRBJ1-1 TRBV11-1 CASSPTGSTEAFF TGTGCCAGCAGCCCGACAGGGAGCACTGAAGCTTTCTTT
TRBD1 few TRBJ1-2 TRBV6-1 CASSGQGRNPGYTF TGTGCCAGCAGCGGACAGGGGCGAAACCCTGGCTACACCTTC
TRBD1 - TRBJ1-1 TRBV19 CASSIDRVYTEAFF TGTGCCAGTAGTATCGACAGGGTGTACACTGAAGCTTTCTTT
- - TRBJ2-7 TRBV7-9 CASSLAGTSPEQYF TGTGCCAGCAGCTTAGCCGGGACCTCTCCGGAGCAGTACTTC
TRBD2 - TRBJ2-1 TRBV18 CASSNQGGSYNEQFF TGTGCCAGCTCGAATCAGGGAGGGTCCTACAATGAGCAGTTCTTC
TRBD1 - TRBJ2-7 TRBV29-1 CSVGTGGPYEQYF TGCAGCGTTGGGACAGGGGGTCCCTACGAGCAGTACTTC
- few TRBJ2-7 TRBV7-3 CASSLDGGREQYF TGTGCCAGCAGCCTAGATGGGGGGCGCGAGCAGTACTTC
- once TRBJ1-2 TRBV15 CATSRRGEAYGYTF TGTGCCACCAGCCGACGTGGGGAGGCCTATGGCTACACCTTC
TRBD1 - TRBJ2-7 TRBV19 CASRLRDRYNEQYF TGTGCCAGTCGCTTACGGGACAGATATAACGAGCAGTACTTC
TRBD2 once TRBJ2-7 TRBV5-1 CASSLQASGSYEQYF TGCGCCAGCAGCTTGCAAGCTAGCGGGAGTTACGAGCAGTACTTC
- - TRBJ2-2 TRBV27 CASKEQTLSGELFF TGTGCCAGCAAAGAACAGACCCTGTCCGGGGAGCTGTTTTTT
- - TRBJ1-4 TRBV2 CASSEATENEKLFF TGTGCCAGCAGTGAAGCGACGGAAAATGAAAAACTGTTTTTT
- - TRBJ2-3 TRBV30 CAWSRGGARFQDTQYF TGTGCCTGGAGTAGAGGGGGGGCAAGGTTCCAAGATACGCAGTATTTT
- few TRBJ1-2 TRBV6-1 CASRQLDFSRGYTF TGTGCCAGCAGACAATTGGACTTTTCCCGCGGCTACACCTTC
TRBD1 - TRBJ1-1 TRBV7-9 CASSFRGQGEAFF TGTGCCAGCAGTTTCAGAGGACAGGGCGAAGCTTTCTTT
TRBD1 - TRBJ2-7 TRBV19 CASSPRTGSNEQYF TGTGCCAGTAGTCCAAGGACAGGGAGTAACGAGCAGTACTTC
- - TRBJ1-1 TRBV18 CASSNTNTEAFF TGTGCCAGCTCGAACACGAACACTGAAGCTTTCTTT
- - TRBJ2-3 TRBV18 CASSQDWGSTDTQYF TGTGCCAGCTCGCAAGATTGGGGTAGCACAGATACGCAGTATTTT
TRBD2 - TRBJ2-5 TRBV6-5 CASRNSGRVWETQYF TGTGCCAGCAGGAATAGCGGGAGGGTCTGGGAGACCCAGTACTTC
TRBD1 - TRBJ2-3 TRBV5-1 CASSAGGRPDTQYF TGCGCCAGCAGCGCAGGGGGCCGGCCAGATACGCAGTATTTT
TRBD2 - TRBJ2-7 TRBV29-1 CSVELADYEQYF TGCAGCGTTGAGCTAGCGGACTACGAGCAGTACTTC